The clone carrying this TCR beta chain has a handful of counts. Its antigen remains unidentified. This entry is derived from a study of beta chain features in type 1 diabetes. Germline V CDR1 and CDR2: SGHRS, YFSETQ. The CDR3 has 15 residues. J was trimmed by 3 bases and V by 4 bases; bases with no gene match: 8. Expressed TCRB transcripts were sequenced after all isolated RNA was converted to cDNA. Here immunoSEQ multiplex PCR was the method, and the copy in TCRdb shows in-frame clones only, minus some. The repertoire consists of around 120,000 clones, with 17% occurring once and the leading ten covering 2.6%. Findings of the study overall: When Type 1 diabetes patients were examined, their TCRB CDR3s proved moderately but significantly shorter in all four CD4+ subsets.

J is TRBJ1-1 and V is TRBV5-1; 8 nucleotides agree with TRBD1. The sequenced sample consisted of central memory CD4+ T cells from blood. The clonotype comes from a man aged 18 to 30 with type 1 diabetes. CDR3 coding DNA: TGCGCCAGCAGCGGGCAGGGGGCCGGGGACACTGAAGCTTTCTTT. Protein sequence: CASSGQGAGDTEAFF.